This T cell receptor beta chain is drawn from a study of cytomegalovirus exposure and HLA in healthy donors. The study, taken as a whole, reports: In a later analysis, first-cohort TCR clusters were found to tend to co-occur in the 95 to 150 validation repertoires.

V lost 3 bases and J lost 7; bases outside the gene matches: 9. Germline V CDR1 and CDR2: SGHDN, FVKESK. The CDR3 contains 15 residues. With regard to this clone: Its cognate antigen is unknown.

The method was immunoSEQ multiplex PCR; TCRdb's version includes in-frame clones alone and lacks a portion of them. Of roughly 300,000 clones listed, approximately 88% were seen once; the top ten hold about 0.99%. The receptor's source is a woman aged 18-29 years in good health and CMV-seronegative. The sample comprised PBMCs. The genes are TRBV14 and TRBJ2-7; 10 bases are a match to TRBD2. Here the CDR3 DNA reads TGTGCCAGCAGCCATGCACTAGCGGGACTTCGTGAGCAGTACTTC. Translated, it gives CASSHALAGLREQYF.